Sequencing of this T cell receptor beta chain was carried out in a study of shared clonotypes between healthy human individuals. Notes on the study in general: In this cohort, only blood was sampled, and tissue repertoires likely differ.

Worth noting for this clone: What it binds is not known.

As defined, naive CD8 cells were CD45RO-negative and positively selected for CCR7, with terminally differentiated effector memory CD45RA+ cells excluded. The length of the CDR3 is 14 residues. Trimming pared 6 bases from V and 3 bases from J, leaving 14 bases between. Germline CDR1 SEHNR, CDR2 FQNEAQ (reference sequence). Only in-frame clones appear in the TCRdb table, and some are missing; sequencing was by immunoSEQ multiplex PCR. The data hold about 800,000 clones, with about 96% observed a single time. The specimen sequenced was naive CD8+ T cells sorted from blood. The chain has TRBV7-9 and TRBJ1-1; tentative D call: TRBD1 (5 bases). This TCR came from a man aged 25-45 years in good health. The CDR3 nucleotides read TGTGCCAGCAGGGGGGGACGGCTATACACTGAAGCTTTCTTT. As protein: CASRGGRLYTEAFF.